Below are 21 T cell receptor beta chains sequenced from a single sample in a study of blood T cell repertoires in COVID-19 (dated by TCRdb to 2018 to 2020). Libraries were constructed by the immunoSEQ multiplex PCR assay. TCRdb stores this immuneACCESS table with in-frame sequences only. Part of the clones is absent; in the studies checked, under half of the shortfall reflects unresolved V genes, and no reason is known for the rest. The sample includes 300,000 to 350,000 clones, with about nine tenths observed a single time. 6.5% to 8% of the sample belongs to the ten largest clones. Sequencing used peripheral blood. The receptors derive from a woman in her thirties with COVID-19, enrolled during active disease.

This clone was detected once. V gene TRBV12-3 or TRBV12-4 combines with J gene TRBJ2-2; possibly TRBD2 for D (5 bases). The CDR3 runs to 13 residues. The ends were cut back, 4 bases at V and 5 bases at J, with 8 bases in the middle. This CDR3 reads CASSSRRTGELFF. The CDR3 coding sequence is TGTGCCAGCAGTTCTAGGAGGACCGGGGAGCTGTTTTTT.

This clone occurred once. The rearrangement joins TRBV10-2 to TRBJ2-3; D perhaps matches TRBD1 (5 bases). V gave up 3 bases and J gave up 1 base, with 14 bases separating them. The germline V gene has CDR1 WSHSY and CDR2 SAAADI. The CDR3 consists of 16 residues. CDR3 sequence reads: CASSERYQQGTDTQYF. The CDR3 bases are TGCGCCAGCAGTGAAAGGTACCAACAGGGCACAGATACGCAGTATTTT.

This clone was observed a single time. This rearrangement joins TRBV7-8 to TRBJ1-5, with D possibly being TRBD1 (5 bases). The V gene's germline CDR1 is SGHVS and CDR2 FQNEAQ. Trimming removed 6 bases at V and 4 bases at J, with 10 bases between. The CDR3 spans 13 residues. The CDR3 sequence: CASRSDRNQPQHF. The CDR3 DNA sequence: TGTGCCAGCAGATCCGACAGAAATCAGCCCCAGCATTTT.

The gene calls are TRBV5-7 and TRBJ2-1; D gene uncertain. TRBV5-7 is marked as an open reading frame, function uncertain. The CDR3 has 14 residues. The V end lost 1 base, the J end lost 6 bases, and 11 bases lay between the germline ends. The CDR3 here is CASSLIKRSNEQFF. The DNA of the CDR3 is TGTGCCAGCAGCTTGATAAAGCGTTCCAATGAGCAGTTCTTC.

The chain recombines TRBV3-1 (or the pseudogene TRBV3-2) with TRBJ1-3; D not resolved. V was clipped by 4 bases and J by 5 bases, with 12 bases between them. CDR3 length equals 14 residues. Germline V gene sequence: CDR1 LGHDT, CDR2 YNNKEL (reference sequence). Here the CDR3 reads CASSRHAERNTIYF. The CDR3 DNA sequence: TGTGCCAGCAGCCGCCACGCAGAAAGAAACACCATATATTTT.

V is TRBV7-6 and J is TRBJ2-5, with 7 nucleotides matching TRBD2. The CDR3 loop spans 14 amino acids. The V segment lost 5 bases and the J segment 4 bases; nucleotides outside the gene matches: 7. CDR1 and CDR2 from the germline V gene are SGHVS and FNYEAQ. CDR3 DNA: TGTGCCAGCAGCCGGCTGGGAGGGAGAGAGACCCAGTACTTC. Its protein product is CASSRLGGRETQYF.

The V gene is TRBV5-1, the J gene TRBJ2-1; weak D call: TRBD2 (6 bases). V dropped 7 bases and J dropped 0 bases, with 11 bases sitting between them. The germline V gene encodes CDR1 SGHRS and CDR2 YFSETQ. The CDR3 runs 14 residues. The CDR3: CASRDLSSYNEQFF. Here the CDR3 DNA reads TGCGCCAGCCGGGACTTAAGCTCCTACAATGAGCAGTTCTTC.

The chain recombines TRBV11-2 with TRBJ2-7; D not resolved. From germline, CDR1 is SGHAT and CDR2 FQNNGV. Trimming took off 5 bases at V and 0 bases at J, with 17 bases between the two ends. This CDR3 spans 16 amino acids. CDR3 sequence: CASSPQTPQISYEQYF. CDR3 DNA sequence: TGTGCCAGCAGCCCGCAGACACCCCAAATCTCCTACGAGCAGTACTTC.

This clone came up once. The chain uses TRBV6-5 and TRBJ2-3; tentative D call: TRBD2 (5 bases). Trimming removed 8 bases from V and 6 bases from J, with 15 bases in between. The germline V gene encodes CDR1 MNHEY and CDR2 SVGAGI. The CDR3 runs 13 residues. CDR3 residues: CASSRVRVDTQYF. The CDR3 DNA is TGTGCCAGCTCAAGAGTGAGGGTCGATACGCAGTATTTT.

The chain carries TRBV3-1 (or the pseudogene TRBV3-2) and TRBJ1-1, with unresolved D. From germline, CDR1 is LGHDT and CDR2 YNNKEL (reference sequence). V was shortened by 2 bases and J by 5 bases, with 15 bases between the two germline ends. The CDR3 extends over 15 amino acids. CDR3 nucleotides: TGTGCCAGCAGCCAAAGTCGGGCGCCGGGGACTGAAGCTTTCTTT. It codes for CASSQSRAPGTEAFF.

The V and J genes are TRBV28 and TRBJ2-3; 8 bases align to TRBD2. The CDR3 loop spans 15 amino acids. J lost 0 bases, V lost 5 bases, and 4 bases had no gene match. CDR1 is MDHEN, CDR2 SYDVKM, per germline. This CDR3 reads CASSTVAGSTDTQYF. DNA for the CDR3: TGTGCCAGCAGTACTGTAGCGGGGAGCACAGATACGCAGTATTTT. The variable domain in full, completed from reference TRBV28 and TRBJ2-3, reads DVKVTQSSRYLVKRTGEKVFLECVQDMDHENMFWYRQDPGLGLRLIYFSYDVKMKEKGDIPEGYSVSREKKERFSLILESASTNQTSMYLCASSTVAGSTDTQYFGPGTRLTVL.

This chain joins TRBV6-5 and TRBJ1-2, with 8 bases identical to TRBD1. The CDR3 sequence is 14 residues long. Germline values: CDR1 MNHEY, CDR2 SVGAGI. J was trimmed by 2 bases and V by 5 bases; bases with no gene match: 4. This chain's CDR3 is CASSIQGDNYGYTF. The CDR3 DNA reads as TGTGCCAGCAGTATACAGGGGGACAACTATGGCTACACCTTC.

The genes are TRBV28 and TRBJ1-2; D gene unclear. CDR1 is MDHEN, CDR2 SYDVKM, per germline. V shed 5 bases and J shed 8 bases, with 15 bases lying between them. The CDR3 has 13 residues. This CDR3 reads CASSTLSAKGYTF. DNA of the CDR3: TGTGCCAGCAGTACTCTTTCCGCGAAGGGCTACACCTTC.

The chain is built from TRBV28 and TRBJ1-1; D remains ambiguous. The V end lost 3 bases, the J end lost 7 bases, and 9 bases lay between the germline ends. Germline loops: CDR1 MDHEN, CDR2 SYDVKM. CDR3 length: 12 residues. Here the CDR3 DNA reads TGTGCCAGCAGTTTGGGAGGGAGTGAAGCTTTCTTT. Protein product: CASSLGGSEAFF.

J is TRBJ2-7 and V is TRBV29-1; D uncertain. Germline lookup yields CDR1 SQVTM and CDR2 ANQGSEA. CDR3 length equals 13 residues. The V gene lost 7 bases and the J gene lost 1 base, with 14 bases spanning the gap. CDR3 protein: CSAVYQNSYEQYF. The CDR3 nucleotides read TGCAGCGCAGTGTATCAGAATTCCTACGAGCAGTACTTC.

This clone was seen once. Here the CDR3 reads CASSYSDGRNQPQHF. The CDR3 DNA reads TGTGCCAGCAGTTACTCGGACGGGAGGAATCAGCCCCAGCATTTT. J is TRBJ1-5 and V is TRBV6-5; no clear D gene. CDR1 and CDR2 (germline): MNHEY, SVGAGI. V was cut by 0 bases and J by 4 bases, with 10 bases left in between. The CDR3 is 15 residues long.

This chain uses TRBV6-2 or TRBV6-3 with TRBJ2-1; a weak D match, TRBD1 (6 bases). CDR3 length: 13 amino acids. Germline CDR1 is MNHEY and CDR2 is SVGEGT. The V gene lost 6 bases and the J gene lost 8 bases, with 14 bases spanning the gap. DNA for the CDR3: TGTGCCAGCAGCTCAGGGGTTAGTCATGAGCAGTTCTTC. Its protein product is CASSSGVSHEQFF.

The chain carries TRBV5-1 and TRBJ2-7; TRBD2 aligns across 9 bases. Looked up from germline, CDR1 is SGHRS and CDR2 is YFSETQ. Trimming at V came to 1 base and at J to 2 bases, leaving 7 bases not matched to a gene. This CDR3 is built from 16 residues. The CDR3 reads CASSLSSAGGAYEQYF. In nucleotides, the CDR3 is TGCGCCAGCAGCTTGAGTAGCGCGGGAGGGGCCTACGAGCAGTACTTC.

The CDR3 DNA is TGTGCCAGCAGTAGAACTGCTAGCGCCCAAGAGACCCAGTACTTC. Protein: CASSRTASAQETQYF. The chain carries TRBV6-6 and TRBJ2-5; D is possibly TRBD2 (6 bases). The germline gives CDR1 MNHNY, CDR2 SVGAGI (reference sequence). This CDR3 has 15 residues. Trimming pared 5 bases from V and 1 base from J, leaving 14 bases between.

Written as DNA, the CDR3 is TGTGCCAGTAGTATTAAAAGATACAGGGAAGATAGCAATCAGCCCCAGCATTTT. Residues: CASSIKRYREDSNQPQHF. This chain links TRBV19 with TRBJ1-5; tentatively, D is TRBD1 (6 bases). Germline loops: CDR1 LNHDA, CDR2 SQIVND (reference sequence). Trimming removed 3 bases from V and 0 bases from J, with 18 bases in between. The CDR3 is 18 amino acids.

This clone showed up just once. This chain joins TRBV19 and TRBJ1-1; 9 bases are a match to TRBD1. Germline V lookup: CDR1 LNHDA, CDR2 SQIVND (reference sequence). This CDR3 contains 16 residues. V shed 4 bases, J shed 4 bases, and the junction held 10 bases outside the gene matches. The CDR3 nucleotides read TGTGCCAGTAGTAACGGACAGGGGATTGTTAGCACTGAAGCTTTCTTT. Protein: CASSNGQGIVSTEAFF.